The 9 T cell receptor beta chains presented below share a single source sample, sequenced in a study of T cells in Graves' hyperthyroidism and ophthalmopathy. The TCR beta CDR3 regions underwent amplification using RNA transcripts as the source. Researchers ran a first-round RT-PCR on the TCR CDR3 using the HTBI primer set. TCRdb independently ran MiXCR on the multiplex PCR reads; one entry per CDR3 protein. The data contain some 210,000 distinct CDR3 sequences, about 15% of them singletons. Source material: blood. All receptors derive from a man aged 45-60 years with Graves' hyperthyroidism.

There are a few counts of this clonotype. A read error may explain this, as a much larger clone is one base away. The V gene is TRBV11-1, the J gene TRBJ1-2, with D perhaps TRBD1 (5 bases). The germline CDR1 and CDR2 sequences are SGHAT and FQDESV (reference sequence). V shed 5 bases and J shed 8 bases, with 18 bases lying between them. The CDR3 spans 14 residues. For the CDR3, the DNA is TGTGCCAGCAGCCCCGGCAGGGTGGGGGACGGCTACACCTTC. Protein product: CASSPGRVGDGYTF.

The table lists this clonotype with many counts. This chain uses TRBV6-2 or TRBV6-3 with TRBJ2-2, with TRBD1 matching 9 bases. V dropped 6 bases and J dropped 8; count of bases not matched to a gene: 7. The CDR3 consists of 14 residues. CDR1 MNHEY and CDR2 SVGEGT come from the germline V gene. The CDR3, as DNA: TGTGCCAGCAGAAACCCCGGGACAGGGGGGGAGCTGTTTTTT. Its protein product is CASRNPGTGGELFF.

This clonotype was observed at least ten times. This chain uses TRBV18 with TRBJ2-7, with 8 bases identical to TRBD1. Trimming took 4 bases from V and 6 from J; bases not matched to a gene: 8. CDR3 length: 14 amino acids. Germline V CDR1 and CDR2: KGHSH, LQKENI. The CDR3 region has the DNA TGTGCCAGCTCACAACGGACAGGGTCCCGCGAGCAGTACTTC. Protein product: CASSQRTGSREQYF.

This clonotype was detected ten times or more. The V and J genes are TRBV28 and TRBJ2-5; 7 bases are a match to TRBD2. CDR1 is MDHEN, CDR2 SYDVKM, per germline. Trimming at V came to 3 bases and at J to 1 base, leaving 5 bases not matched to a gene. This CDR3 region has 15 residues. CDR3 loop: CASSLGGSVQETQYF. CDR3 DNA: TGTGCCAGCAGTTTGGGGGGGTCCGTCCAAGAGACCCAGTACTTC.

This clonotype was recorded at least ten times. This chain joins TRBV30 and TRBJ1-1, with 7 nucleotides matching TRBD1. The ends lost 3 bases at V and 7 bases at J; junction bases unmatched: 8. Looked up from germline, CDR1 is GTSNPN and CDR2 is SVGIG (reference sequence). This CDR3 is built from 13 residues. The CDR3 sequence is CAWRGQGEVEAFF. In DNA, the CDR3 is TGTGCCTGGAGGGGGCAGGGGGAGGTTGAAGCTTTCTTT.

At least ten counts were recorded for this clonotype. This chain joins TRBV20-1 and TRBJ2-5; 10 bases agree with TRBD2. V trimming: 6 bases; J trimming: 6 bases; junction bases outside the gene matches: 10. This CDR3 spans 14 amino acids. CDR1 and CDR2 (germline): DFQATT, SNEGSKA (reference sequence). The CDR3, as DNA: TGCAGTGCGGAAGTAACTAGCGGGAAAAAGACCCAGTACTTC. Its translation is CSAEVTSGKKTQYF.

J is TRBJ2-1 and V is TRBV29-1; D perhaps matches TRBD2 (5 bases). The germline V and J ends were trimmed by 1 base and 4 bases, with 14 bases remaining between them. This CDR3 is 15 amino acids long. CDR1 is SQVTM and CDR2 is ANQGSEA in the germline V gene. The CDR3 DNA is TGCAGCGTTGAAGTCTGGGCAGAGGGATACAATGAGCAGTTCTTC. Its protein is CSVEVWAEGYNEQFF.

Many counts were recorded for this clonotype. The rearrangement joins TRBV27 to TRBJ2-1; 7 bases fit TRBD2. This CDR3 comprises 15 residues. The J segment lost 8 bases and the V segment lost 6 bases, leaving 13 bases of the junction unmatched. CDR1 MNHEY and CDR2 SMNVEV come from the germline V gene (reference sequence). The CDR3 spells CASRELGGSSDEQFF. The CDR3 DNA is TGTGCCAGCAGGGAGTTGGGCGGGAGTTCTGATGAGCAGTTCTTC.

V usage is TRBV2 and J usage is TRBJ2-7; 7 bases align to TRBD2. V dropped 9 bases and J dropped 1; count of bases not matched to a gene: 18. The germline V gene has CDR1 SNHLY and CDR2 FYNNEI. The CDR3 spans 17 residues. The CDR3 region is CASSPGKWLAASYEQYF. Here the CDR3 DNA reads TGTGCCAGTAGTCCCGGGAAGTGGCTAGCGGCATCCTACGAGCAGTACTTC. Looking up the rest from reference TRBV2 and TRBJ2-7 gives the full variable domain: EPEVTQTPSHQVTQMGQEVILRCVPISNHLYFYWYRQILGQKVEFLVSFYNNEISEKSEIFDDQFSVERPDGSNFTLKIRSTKLEDSAMYFCASSPGKWLAASYEQYFGPGTRLTVT.